This T cell receptor beta chain was captured in a study of molecular identifiers for immune sequencing clone quantification. Study-level points and caveats: Over 99% of CMV-specific effector molecules, but under 1% of naive ones, were in clones above 20 copies. Underestimation of highly expanded clone sizes could arise where identical TCR molecules share a barcode.

In TCRdb, the PCR reads were re-called with MiXCR into one record per CDR3 protein. Among about half a million distinct CDR3 sequences listed, over 20% were seen once. V shed 5 bases and J shed 8 bases, with 15 bases lying between them. CDR3 length: 13 residues. CDR1 SGHNT and CDR2 YENEEA come from the germline V gene. A note on this clonotype: What it recognizes is unknown.

Sorting recovered naive CD8 T cells on a CD8+CD4-CCR7+CD45RA+ profile. This receptor was identified in a human donor in good health. Some libraries in this study had Jurkat cell RNA spiked in. The sequencing sample was made of naive CD8+ T cells from blood, with Jurkat cell RNA spiked in. Described subset: FACS-sorted CD8+CD4-CCR7+CD45RA+ naive T cells. The chain recombines TRBV11-3 with TRBJ1-1; TRBD1 might be the D (6 bases). The CDR3 DNA sequence: TGTGCCAGCAGCCCCGGGACGACAGGAGAAGCTTTCTTT. It yields the protein CASSPGTTGEAFF.